One sample yielded the 24 T cell receptor beta chains listed below, sequenced in a study of cytomegalovirus exposure and HLA in healthy donors. PCR employed 60 Vbeta and 13 Jbeta primers. The method was immunoSEQ multiplex PCR; TCRdb's version includes in-frame clones alone and lacks a portion of them. The sample contains about 150,000 clones, 85% to 90% of which appear only once. Material for sequencing was PBMCs. Receptor source: a woman aged 25 to 45 in good health and CMV-seronegative.

The chain recombines TRBV7-2 with TRBJ1-4; D is unresolved. Looked up from germline, CDR1 is SGHTA and CDR2 is FQGNSA. V lost 5 bases to trimming and J lost 0 bases, with 10 bases between them. This CDR3 has 15 residues. The CDR3 protein is CASSTKPATNEKLFF. As DNA, the CDR3 is TGTGCCAGCAGCACCAAACCAGCAACTAATGAAAAACTGTTTTTT. The whole variable domain, filled in from reference TRBV7-2 and TRBJ1-4, reads GAGVSQSPSNKVTEKGKDVELRCDPISGHTALYWYRQSLGQGLEFLIYFQGNSAPDKSGLPSDRFSAERTGGSVSTLTIQRTQQEDSAVYLCASSTKPATNEKLFFGSGTQLSVL.

The chain uses TRBV19 and TRBJ1-2; the match to TRBD1 covers 8 bases. The CDR3 is made up of 17 amino acids. CDR1 and CDR2 (germline): LNHDA, SQIVND (reference sequence). The J segment lost 3 bases and the V segment lost 3 bases, leaving 12 bases of the junction unmatched. In DNA form, the CDR3 reads TGTGCCAGTAGTATGGACCTTACAGGGGGACTTGACTATGGCTACACCTTC. It yields the protein CASSMDLTGGLDYGYTF.

The gene calls are TRBV13 and TRBJ2-7; weak D call: TRBD1 (5 bases). V lost 5 bases to trimming and J lost 3 bases, with 14 bases between them. The V gene's germline CDR1 is PRHDT and CDR2 FYEKMQ (reference sequence). This CDR3 contains 14 residues. The CDR3 spells CASSPRAPYYEQYF. CDR3 bases: TGTGCCAGCAGCCCCAGGGCCCCATACTACGAGCAGTACTTC.

This chain connects TRBV5-4 to TRBJ1-3; 9 bases fit TRBD1. Looked up from germline, CDR1 is SGHNT and CDR2 is YYREEE (reference sequence). After removal of 4 bases from V and 0 bases from J, the junction contained 14 bases not matched to a gene. This CDR3 spans 19 amino acids. The CDR3 DNA follows: TGTGCCAGCAGCCCTAGTCCCGGGACAGGGAACGTCTCTGGAAACACCATATATTTT. Translating it yields CASSPSPGTGNVSGNTIYF.

The genes are TRBV10-1 and TRBJ1-1; 9 nucleotides agree with TRBD1. V shed 4 bases and J 0 bases; nucleotides not matched to a gene: 6. This CDR3 comprises 16 residues. Germline V gives CDR1 WNHNN, CDR2 SYGVQD (reference sequence). The CDR3, as DNA: TGCGCCAGCAGTGGAGACAGGGGGGATTTGAACACTGAAGCTTTCTTT. It yields the protein CASSGDRGDLNTEAFF.

The chain combines TRBV18 with TRBJ1-5, with TRBD1 matching 8 bases. This CDR3 spans 17 amino acids. The ends lost 1 base at V and 3 bases at J; junction bases unmatched: 8. Germline V gene data show CDR1 as KGHSH and CDR2 as LQKENI. The CDR3 sequence: CASSPRQGSDLNQPQHF. As DNA, the CDR3 is TGTGCCAGCTCACCACGACAGGGGTCGGACCTCAATCAGCCCCAGCATTTT.

The J gene is TRBJ1-2, the V gene TRBV28; 7 nucleotides match TRBD1. The CDR3 runs 16 residues. The germline gives CDR1 MDHEN, CDR2 SYDVKM. Trimming removed 4 bases from V and 4 bases from J; junction bases left unmatched: 12. The CDR3 loop is CASSSHGAGGFYGYTF. Written as DNA, the CDR3 is TGTGCCAGCAGTTCCCACGGGGCAGGGGGTTTCTATGGCTACACCTTC.

The chain joins TRBV4-1 to TRBJ2-7; D gene ambiguous. Between the trimmed V and J ends, which lost 5 bases and 4 bases, there was a span of 12 bases. The CDR3 spans 13 residues. CDR1 is MGHRA and CDR2 is YSYEKL in the germline V gene. The CDR3: CASSGRPGYEQYF. The DNA of the CDR3 is TGCGCCAGCAGCGGCAGGCCCGGATACGAGCAGTACTTC.

The genes are TRBV5-1 and TRBJ2-5; 7 bases agree with TRBD2. The junction had 10 bases not matched to a gene; V was cut back by 0 bases and J by 5 bases. CDR1 SGHRS and CDR2 YFSETQ come from the germline V gene. CDR3 size: 16 residues. This chain's CDR3 is CASSLAALAKGETQYF. For the CDR3, the DNA is TGCGCCAGCAGCTTGGCCGCACTAGCGAAGGGGGAGACCCAGTACTTC.

This chain connects TRBV7-2 to TRBJ2-3; D remains ambiguous. Between the trimmed V and J ends, which lost 5 bases and 7 bases, there was a span of 19 bases. The CDR3 runs to 15 residues. Germline lookup yields CDR1 SGHTA and CDR2 FQGNSA. The CDR3 DNA follows: TGTGCCAGCAGCCGAGTCGAGCGCGGAAGGTATACGCAGTATTTT. Its protein product is CASSRVERGRYTQYF.

The CDR3 loop is CASSIDRNNQPQHF. In nucleotides, the CDR3 is TGTGCCAGTAGTATAGACAGGAACAATCAGCCCCAGCATTTT. The V and J genes are TRBV19 and TRBJ1-5; D call uncertain. The V end was cut by 0 bases, the J end by 3 bases, with 6 bases between. The germline gives CDR1 LNHDA, CDR2 SQIVND (reference sequence). The CDR3 spans 14 residues. Drawing the rest from reference TRBV19 and TRBJ1-5, the complete variable domain is DGGITQSPKYLFRKEGQNVTLSCEQNLNHDAMYWYRQDPGQGLRLIYYSQIVNDFQKGDIAEGYSVSREKKESFPLTVTSAQKNPTAFYLCASSIDRNNQPQHFGDGTRLSIL.

The chain carries TRBV19 and TRBJ2-2, with 7 bases lining up with TRBD2. The CDR3 is 14 amino acids. Germline assignment: CDR1 LNHDA and CDR2 SQIVND (reference sequence). The V segment lost 6 bases and the J segment 1 base; nucleotides outside the gene matches: 2. The CDR3 bases are TGTGCCAGTAGAGCGGGGCTGAACACCGGGGAGCTGTTTTTT. Encoded protein: CASRAGLNTGELFF.

The V gene is TRBV5-6, the J gene TRBJ2-3; TRBD2 aligns across 11 bases. Germline V gene data show CDR1 as SGHDT and CDR2 as YYEEEE. Trimming at V came to 0 bases and at J to 2 bases, leaving 5 bases not matched to a gene. The CDR3 loop spans 17 amino acids. DNA of the CDR3: TGTGCCAGCAGCTTGGGGCAACTAGCGGGGGTCACAGATACGCAGTATTTT. Translation: CASSLGQLAGVTDTQYF.

The chain is built from TRBV19 and TRBJ1-2, with 9 positions matching TRBD1. Germline assignment: CDR1 LNHDA and CDR2 SQIVND (reference sequence). The CDR3 covers 15 residues. The V segment lost 9 bases and the J segment 6 bases; nucleotides outside the gene matches: 14. CDR3 DNA: TGTGCCAGCATGACGACCGGGACAGGGTTTAATGGCTACACCTTC. Residues: CASMTTGTGFNGYTF.

V gene TRBV5-1 combines with J gene TRBJ2-5, with TRBD1 identical over 8 bases. The CDR3 has 14 residues. CDR1 is SGHRS, CDR2 YFSETQ, per germline. Trimming cost V 4 bases and J 2 bases; bases outside gene matches: 4. The CDR3 protein is CASSLGTGQETQYF. CDR3 bases: TGCGCCAGCAGCCTGGGGACAGGACAAGAGACCCAGTACTTC.

The genes are TRBV4-1 and TRBJ2-7; TRBD1 matches at 8 bases. There are 14 residues in the CDR3. After removal of 4 bases from V and 2 bases from J, the junction contained 4 bases not matched to a gene. CDR1 and CDR2 from the germline V gene are MGHRA and YSYEKL. The CDR3 sequence is CASSPSGGTYEQYF. The CDR3 DNA reads TGCGCCAGCAGCCCTTCAGGGGGCACCTACGAGCAGTACTTC.

The gene calls are TRBV4-3 and TRBJ2-7; D is unclear. CDR3 length: 15 amino acids. CDR1 LGHNA and CDR2 YSLEER come from the germline V gene. The germline V and J ends were trimmed by 1 base and 0 bases, with 10 bases remaining between them. The CDR3 DNA reads as TGCGCCAGCAGCCAAGGTGTGACACCCTCCTACGAGCAGTACTTC. Its protein is CASSQGVTPSYEQYF.

This clone was counted once. The V and J genes are TRBV9 and TRBJ2-5, with no clear D. With the DNA end fitting TRBJ2-7 better, the J assignment may be wrong. Per the germline V gene, CDR1 is SGDLS and CDR2 is YYNGEE. The CDR3 totals 15 residues. CDR3 DNA: TGTGCCAGCAGCGTAGGAGCAGGAAGCTCCTACGAGCAGTACTTC. It translates to CASSVGAGSSYEQYF.

The CDR3 spells CASGTGTGNLWQFF. CDR3 nucleotides: TGTGCCAGTGGTACCGGGACAGGTAATTTGTGGCAGTTCTTC. The V call is TRBV19, the J call TRBJ2-1; 8 bases agree with TRBD1. V gave up 8 bases and J gave up 12 bases; unmatched junction bases: 15. This CDR3 comprises 14 residues. Germline V gives CDR1 LNHDA, CDR2 SQIVND (reference sequence).

This rearrangement joins TRBV7-9 to TRBJ2-7, with TRBD1 matching over 8 bases. Germline V gene sequence: CDR1 SEHNR, CDR2 FQNEAQ (reference sequence). The V gene end was trimmed by 1 base and the J gene end by 5 bases; junction bases not matched to a gene: 4. The CDR3 sequence is 14 residues long. The CDR3 reads CASSLGTGSNEQYF. CDR3 sequence (DNA): TGTGCCAGCAGCTTAGGGACAGGGAGCAACGAGCAGTACTTC.

This chain links TRBV5-1 with TRBJ2-7; D unclear. V lost 4 bases to trimming and J lost 6 bases, with 20 bases between them. The CDR3 sequence is 15 residues long. CDR1 SGHRS and CDR2 YFSETQ come from the germline V gene. The CDR3 DNA sequence: TGCGCCAGCAGCCTGAGCCGACCTCACTATGGCGAGCAGTACTTC. It codes for CASSLSRPHYGEQYF. Based on the CDR3 plus reference TRBV5-1 and TRBJ2-7, the full variable domain is KAGVTQTPRYLIKTRGQQVTLSCSPISGHRSVSWYQQTPGQGLQFLFEYFSETQRNKGNFPGRFSGRQFSNSRSEMNVSTLELGDSALYLCASSLSRPHYGEQYFGPGTRLTVT.

J is TRBJ1-2 and V is TRBV5-4, with 10 bases lining up with TRBD1. Germline V CDR1 and CDR2: SGHNT, YYREEE (reference sequence). V shed 0 bases, J shed 3 bases, and the junction held 5 bases outside the gene matches. This CDR3 comprises 16 residues. The CDR3 sequence is CASSLAGTGVHYGYTF. CDR3 in DNA: TGTGCCAGCAGCTTGGCCGGGACAGGGGTTCACTATGGCTACACCTTC.

The chain couples TRBV7-6 to TRBJ2-7; 7 nucleotides match TRBD2. The trim removed 3 bases at V and 1 base at J, leaving 6 bases unmatched. The CDR3 has 15 amino acids. The germline V gene encodes CDR1 SGHVS and CDR2 FNYEAQ. CDR3 sequence (DNA): TGTGCCAGCAGCTTGGGAGGGGTGAGATCCTACGAGCAGTACTTC. It is translated as CASSLGGVRSYEQYF.

The CDR3 DNA reads as TGCGCCAGCAGCCCCCGTCAGGGGGAGACCCAGTACTTC. It translates to CASSPRQGETQYF. The genes are TRBV4-1 and TRBJ2-5; tentatively, D is TRBD1 (6 bases). CDR1 is MGHRA and CDR2 is YSYEKL in the germline V gene. The length of the CDR3 is 13 residues. The germline V and J ends were trimmed by 4 bases and 5 bases, with 11 bases remaining between them.